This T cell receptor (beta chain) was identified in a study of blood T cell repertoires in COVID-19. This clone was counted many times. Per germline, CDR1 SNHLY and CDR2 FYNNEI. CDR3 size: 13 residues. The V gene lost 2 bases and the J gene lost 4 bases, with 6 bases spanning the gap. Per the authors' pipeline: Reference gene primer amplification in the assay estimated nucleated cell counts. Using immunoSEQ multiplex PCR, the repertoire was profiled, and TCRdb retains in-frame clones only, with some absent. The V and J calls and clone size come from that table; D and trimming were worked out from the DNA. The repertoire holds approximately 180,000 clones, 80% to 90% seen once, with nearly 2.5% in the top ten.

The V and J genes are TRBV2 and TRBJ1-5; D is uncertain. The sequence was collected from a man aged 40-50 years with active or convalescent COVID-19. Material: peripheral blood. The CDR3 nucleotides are TGTGCCAGCAGTGAATCGGAGAATCAGCCCCAGCATTTT. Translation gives CASSESENQPQHF.